A single sample is the source of the 30 T cell receptor beta chains below, sequenced in a study of tissue T cells after allogeneic stem cell transplantation. Repertoires were generated with immunoSEQ multiplex PCR, while TCRdb's copy carries only in-frame clones and drops some. Of 8,000 or so clones listed, around 40% were seen once; the top ten hold about 2.2%. Regarding time point: mouse harvest day 7 after allogeneic transplant. Tail vein injection delivered 10^7 T-cell-depleted bone marrow cells and 10^6 splenic CD5+ T cells. Sequencing used skin. The receptors stem from a female BALB/c mouse given C57BL/6 T cells with graft-versus-host disease after an allogeneic hematopoietic cell transplant.

This clone came up a few times. Genes here carry mouse names. The read ends 1 residue early relative to the CDR3; the germline J gene fills the gap. This chain uses TRBV26 with TRBJ2-3; TRBD2 agrees at 10 bases. Trimming took 6 bases from V and 1 from J; bases not matched to a gene: 4. The CDR3 consists of 15 residues. Per the germline V gene, CDR1 is KGHPV and CDR2 is FQNQEV (reference sequence). Incomplete CDR3 DNA: TGTGCCAGCAGCCACTGGGGGGGAGGTGCAGAAACGCTGTAT. Its translation is CASSHWGGGAETLY. The full CDR3 is CASSHWGGGAETLYF.

The sample holds a few counts of this clone. The gene symbols are mouse symbols. The read ends 1 residue early relative to the CDR3; the germline J gene fills the gap. The chain links TRBV5 to TRBJ1-1; 11 bases fit TRBD1. J lost 4 bases, V lost 0 bases, and 4 bases had no gene match. The germline V gene encodes CDR1 LGHNA and CDR2 YNLKQL (reference sequence). This CDR3 spans 16 amino acids. The DNA read from the CDR3 is TGTGCCAGCAGCCAAGAGGACAGGGGGCGAAGCACAGAAGTCTTC. Amino acid sequence: CASSQEDRGRSTEVF. In full, the CDR3 is CASSQEDRGRSTEVFF.

Concerning this clone: Mouse germline and gene names are used. The CDR3 goes on 1 residue after the read ends, and that part is filled in from the germline J gene. The J gene is TRBJ1-1, the V gene TRBV1, with D perhaps matching TRBD1 (6 bases). This CDR3 contains 13 residues. Germline V gives CDR1 NSQYPW, CDR2 LRSPGD (reference sequence). V dropped 5 bases and J dropped 1 base, with 8 bases sitting between them. The part of the CDR3 DNA that was read is TGCACCTGCAGTTCGGGACAAAACACAGAAGTCTTC. Translation gives CTCSSGQNTEVF. The complete CDR3 sequence is CTCSSGQNTEVFF. The full variable domain, in which reference TRBV1 and TRBJ1-1 provide the parts outside the CDR3, is VTLLEQNPRWRLVPRGQAVNLRCILKNSQYPWMSWYQQDLQKQLQWLFTLRSPGDKEVKSLPGADYLATRVTDTELRLQVANMSQGRTLYCTCSSGQNTEVFFGKGTRLTVV.

On this clone itself: The gene names here belong to mouse. The CDR3 end is not reached by the read, which stops 1 residue before it; the germline J gene fills it in. The chain joins TRBV23 to TRBJ1-2; TRBD1 reflects the table's D call only, with no check against the DNA. CDR3 length: 14 residues. Germline V lookup: CDR1 KGHTA, CDR2 FQNQQP. Partial CDR3 DNA: TGCTCCAGCAGCCGACAGGGGGCAAACTCCGACTACACC. It codes for CSSSRQGANSDYT. The entire CDR3 reads CSSSRQGANSDYTF.

For this clone: Gene names and germline match the mouse. Read sequence stops 1 residue before the CDR3 end, and the germline J gene provides the missing end. The chain employs TRBV26 and TRBJ1-3; the D gene is possibly TRBD1 (5 bases). Germline-derived CDR1 and CDR2 are KGHPV and FQNQEV (reference sequence). The CDR3 length is 14 residues. The V end lost 0 bases, the J end lost 2 bases, and 5 bases lay between the germline ends. The covered CDR3 bases are TGTGCCAGCAGTCTGTCGGGGGCTGGAAATACGCTCTAT. Translating it yields CASSLSGAGNTLY. The whole CDR3 sequence is CASSLSGAGNTLYF. Filled out from reference TRBV26 and TRBJ1-3, the complete variable domain reads NSKVIQTPRYLVKGQGQKAKMRCIPEKGHPVVFWYQQNKNNEFKFLINFQNQEVLQQIDMTEKRFSAECPSNSPCSLEIQSSEAGDSALYLCASSLSGAGNTLYFGEGSRLIVV.

Only a few counts were recorded for this clone. Gene and germline names: mouse. Coverage ceases 1 residue before the CDR3 finishes, and the germline J gene fills in the end. The chain uses TRBV26 and TRBJ2-2, with 9 bases matching TRBD2. The CDR3 is made up of 16 amino acids. The germline V gene encodes CDR1 KGHPV and CDR2 FQNQEV (reference sequence). Trimming at V came to 3 bases and at J to 1 base, leaving 3 bases not matched to a gene. This CDR3 reads CASSLTWGGNTGQLYF. The sequenced CDR3 bases are TGTGCCAGCAGTCTAACCTGGGGGGGAAACACCGGGCAGCTCTAC.

Notes on this clone: Gene names follow the mouse nomenclature. The read gets to within 1 residue of the CDR3 end, and the germline J gene fills in the rest. The V gene is TRBV5, the J gene TRBJ2-3; D possibly corresponds to TRBD2 (7 bases). The germline gives CDR1 LGHNA, CDR2 YNLKQL (reference sequence). The CDR3 consists of 14 residues. V lost 4 bases and J 3 bases, leaving 11 bases between the germline ends. The CDR3 bases that were read are TGTGCCAGCAGCCGGGGGGCGGGAGCAGAAACGCTGTAT. Translating gives CASSRGAGAETLY. The full CDR3 sequence reads CASSRGAGAETLYF.

Worth noting for this clone: The gene names given are mouse names. The read stops 1 residue short of the end of the CDR3; the missing end is completed from the germline J gene. V gene TRBV26 combines with J gene TRBJ2-4; TRBD2 matches at 10 bases. The CDR3 extends over 16 amino acids. Germline CDR1 reads KGHPV; CDR2 reads FQNQEV (reference sequence). Losses at the gene ends were 4 bases for V and 0 bases for J; bases not matched to a gene: 4. Incomplete CDR3 DNA: TGTGCCAGCAGTCCGGACTGGGGGAGTAGTCAAAACACCTTGTAC. Protein: CASSPDWGSSQNTLY. The whole CDR3 sequence reads CASSPDWGSSQNTLYF.

About this clone itself: Any gene name here is a mouse gene name. The read terminates 1 residue before the CDR3 end, so the remaining end is supplied by the germline J gene. The V gene is TRBV12-1, the J gene TRBJ2-2; unclear D gene. Germline V lookup: CDR1 SGHSN, CDR2 HYEKVE. Trimming removed 0 bases at V and 1 base at J, with 5 bases between. The CDR3 spans 14 residues. CDR3 amino acids: CASSLNINTGQLYF. CDR3 bases read: TGTGCCAGCTCTCTCAACATAAACACCGGGCAGCTCTAC.

This clone showed up just a few times. Genes and germline come from the mouse. The CDR3 end lies 1 residue beyond the end of the read and is filled in from the germline J gene. J is TRBJ1-1 and V is TRBV3, with unresolved D. This CDR3 contains 13 residues. V was pared by 5 bases and J by 0 bases, with 7 bases between. CDR1 SNHLY and CDR2 FYNGKV come from the germline V gene (reference sequence). The CDR3 sequence is CASSTQANTEVFF. CDR3 DNA (partial): TGTGCCAGCAGCACGCAAGCAAACACAGAAGTCTTC.

Points on this clone: Mouse gene names and germline throughout. The CDR3 end is not reached by the read, which stops 1 residue before it; the germline J gene fills it in. The rearrangement uses TRBV15 and TRBJ2-4; possible D gene TRBD1, 6 bases. Trimming stripped 2 bases from V and 3 bases from J, with 9 bases between. The CDR3 covers 14 residues. CDR1 is SGHND and CDR2 is FRSKSL in the germline V gene. CDR3 DNA, as far as it was read: TGTGCCAGCAGTTTAAACAGGGACCAAAACACCTTGTAC. As protein: CASSLNRDQNTLY. The full CDR3 reads CASSLNRDQNTLYF.

In this sample, this clone turned up a few times. Mouse names are used for the genes. Read data end 1 residue before the CDR3 end; the end is taken from the germline J gene. The V gene is TRBV13-1, the J gene TRBJ1-1; 7 positions match TRBD1. The V and J ends lost 2 bases and 4 bases, in that order; junction bases with no gene match: 2. CDR1 is NSHNY and CDR2 is SYGAGN in the germline V gene. This CDR3 comprises 13 residues. The CDR3 loop is CASSEQGLTEVFF. The DNA read from the CDR3 is TGTGCCAGCAGTGAACAGGGGCTCACAGAAGTCTTC.

Points on this clone: Gene names and germline refer to mouse. With the read ending 1 residue before the CDR3 end, the germline J gene is used to fill in that end. The rearrangement joins TRBV26 to TRBJ1-4; 7 bases are a match to TRBD1. Trimming removed 3 bases from V and 3 bases from J; junction bases left unmatched: 1. The V gene's germline CDR1 is KGHPV and CDR2 FQNQEV (reference sequence). This CDR3 region has 14 residues. This CDR3 reads CASSLGTANERLFF. The CDR3 bases that were read are TGTGCCAGCAGTCTTGGGACAGCCAACGAAAGATTATTT.

This clone occurred a few times. Gene names and germline match the mouse. Sequencing ends 1 residue short of the CDR3 end; the germline J gene provides the rest. This rearrangement joins TRBV26 to TRBJ2-2; no definite D call. CDR1 and CDR2 from the germline V gene are KGHPV and FQNQEV (reference sequence). V lost 4 bases to trimming and J lost 0 bases, with 6 bases between them. The CDR3 loop spans 14 amino acids. Partial CDR3 DNA: TGTGCCAGCAGTCCGACACCAAACACCGGGCAGCTCTAC. As protein: CASSPTPNTGQLY. The full CDR3 sequence reads CASSPTPNTGQLYF.

Regarding this clone: Germline and genes: mouse. The DNA read from the CDR3 is TGCTCCAGCAGTCACTCGGGACTGGGGGGGCGCACCTTGTAC. As protein: CSSSHSGLGGRTLY. The whole CDR3 reads CSSSHSGLGGRTLYF. The chain links TRBV23 to TRBJ2-4; the listed D gene, TRBD2, was not tested against the DNA. With the read ending 1 residue before the CDR3 end, the germline J gene is used to fill in that end. The CDR3 is 15 residues long. Germline CDR1 is KGHTA and CDR2 is FQNQQP.

The table lists this clone with a few counts. The genes and germline here are from mouse. Coverage ceases 1 residue before the CDR3 finishes, and the germline J gene fills in the end. The genes are TRBV31 and TRBJ2-1; 11 bases map to TRBD2. V gave up 0 bases and J gave up 4 bases; unmatched junction bases: 2. The germline V gene has CDR1 GKSSPN and CDR2 SITVG. The CDR3 runs 15 residues. The sequenced part of the CDR3 DNA is TGTGCCTGGAGTCTGAGGGACTGGGGGTATGCTGAGCAGTTC. This translates into CAWSLRDWGYAEQF. The full CDR3 protein is CAWSLRDWGYAEQFF.

A word on this clone: Mouse gene names apply. Coverage ceases 1 residue before the CDR3 finishes, and the germline J gene fills in the end. The gene calls are TRBV15 and TRBJ1-1; D is uncertain. Germline V gene data show CDR1 as SGHND and CDR2 as FRSKSL. CDR3 size: 11 residues. V lost 1 base and J lost 7, with 4 bases in between. The CDR3 DNA, read in part, is TGTGCCAGCAGTTTAGACAGAGAAGTCTTC. Residues: CASSLDREVF. The entire CDR3 protein reads CASSLDREVFF.

Details on this clone: Genes and germline are mouse. CDR3 DNA, as far as it was read: TGTGCCAGCGGTGATGCTGGGGGAAACACCTTGTAC. Protein product: CASGDAGGNTLY. The complete CDR3 protein is CASGDAGGNTLYF. The V call is TRBV13-2, the J call TRBJ2-4; 7 bases match TRBD2. Coverage ceases 1 residue before the CDR3 finishes, and the germline J gene fills in the end. CDR1 and CDR2 (germline): NNHNN, SYGAGS (reference sequence). Trimming removed 0 bases from V and 5 bases from J; junction bases left unmatched: 0. The CDR3 extends over 13 amino acids.

A remark on this clone: The genes and germline here are from mouse. The observed sequence ends 1 residue before the CDR3 terminus, with the missing tail filled in from the germline J gene. V usage is TRBV26 and J usage is TRBJ1-1; D uncertain. CDR3 length: 11 amino acids. The germline V gene has CDR1 KGHPV and CDR2 FQNQEV (reference sequence). V was trimmed by 3 bases and J by 7 bases, leaving 6 bases between them. The sequenced part of the CDR3 DNA is TGTGCCAGCAGTCTCCGACAAGAAGTCTTC. Protein: CASSLRQEVF. The whole CDR3 protein reads CASSLRQEVFF.

As concerns this clone: Genes and germline come from the mouse. The read falls 1 residue short of the CDR3 end, and the missing part is taken from the germline J gene. J is TRBJ2-3 and V is TRBV26; D is unclear. V shed 2 bases and J shed 3 bases, with 3 bases lying between them. From germline, CDR1 is KGHPV and CDR2 FQNQEV (reference sequence). The CDR3 covers 12 residues. Partial CDR3 DNA: TGTGCCAGCAGTCTGACAGCAGAAACGCTGTAT. Translated: CASSLTAETLY. The whole CDR3 protein reads CASSLTAETLYF.

With respect to this clone: Mouse gene names and germline throughout. The read finishes 1 residue shy of the CDR3 end, and the germline J gene is used to complete it. The chain uses TRBV12-1 and TRBJ2-7; maybe TRBD2 (6 bases). The CDR3 is made up of 11 amino acids. Germline CDR1 SGHSN, CDR2 HYEKVE. Trimming left V 0 bases short and J 7 bases short, with 6 bases between. CDR3 bases read: TGTGCCAGCTCTCTCTGGGGGGAACAGTAC. Its protein is CASSLWGEQY. The CDR3 reads in full as CASSLWGEQYF.

Comment on this clone: All gene names here are mouse names. The sequence runs out 1 residue before the end of the CDR3; the remainder is reconstructed from the germline J gene. This chain links TRBV23 with TRBJ1-1; the table's D call of TRBD1 was not tested on the DNA. The CDR3 runs 12 residues. The germline CDR1 and CDR2 sequences are KGHTA and FQNQQP. The CDR3 loop is CSSSQTGGDVFF. The sequenced CDR3 bases are TGCTCCAGCAGTCAAACAGGGGGAGACGTCTTC.

Comment on this clone: Mouse names are used for the genes. Read coverage stops 1 residue before the CDR3 terminus; the germline J gene supplies the remainder. This chain connects TRBV5 to TRBJ2-7; 12 bases are a match to TRBD2. J was trimmed by 2 bases and V by 4 bases; bases with no gene match: 0. CDR1 is LGHNA and CDR2 is YNLKQL in the germline V gene (reference sequence). CDR3 length: 14 amino acids. CDR3 residues: CASSRDWGAYEQYF. The covered CDR3 bases are TGTGCCAGCAGCCGGGACTGGGGGGCCTATGAACAGTAC.

This clone came up a few times. The genes and germline here are from mouse. The read stops 1 residue short of the end of the CDR3; the missing end is completed from the germline J gene. The rearrangement links TRBV26 to TRBJ1-5; D is unresolved. This CDR3 is built from 12 residues. V was trimmed by 4 bases and J by 5 bases, leaving 6 bases between them. The germline V gene has CDR1 KGHPV and CDR2 FQNQEV (reference sequence). Partial CDR3 DNA: TGTGCCAGCAGTCCGGGTGACCAGGCTCCGCTT. Protein product: CASSPGDQAPL. The entire CDR3 protein reads CASSPGDQAPLF.

Notes on this clone: The gene names here belong to mouse. The read terminates 1 residue before the CDR3 end, so the remaining end is supplied by the germline J gene. This rearrangement joins TRBV26 to TRBJ2-4, with TRBD2 matching over 7 bases. The CDR3 consists of 12 residues. Germline lookup yields CDR1 KGHPV and CDR2 FQNQEV (reference sequence). V lost 4 bases to trimming and J lost 6 bases; unmatched junction nucleotides: 1. CDR3 bases read: TGTGCCAGCAGTCCGGGACTGAACACCTTGTAC. The encoded protein is CASSPGLNTLY. The complete CDR3 reads CASSPGLNTLYF.

As regards this clone: Gene names are mouse gene names. The CDR3 goes on 1 residue after the read ends, and that part is filled in from the germline J gene. This chain connects TRBV13-3 to TRBJ1-6, with D possibly being TRBD1 (5 bases). TRBJ1-6 carries the ORF label, with uncertain function. Germline lookup yields CDR1 NNHDY and CDR2 SYVADS. V was pared by 2 bases and J by 0 bases, with 6 bases between. There are 15 residues in the CDR3. Partial CDR3 DNA: TGTGCCAGCAGTGACAGGGTTTCCTATAATTCGCCCCTCTAC. This translates into CASSDRVSYNSPLY. The whole CDR3 protein reads CASSDRVSYNSPLYF.

A note on this clone: These gene names are mouse names. The read is 1 residue too short to cover the CDR3 end, so that end is filled in from the germline J gene. The V gene is TRBV16, the J gene TRBJ2-7, with D tentatively TRBD1 (5 bases). V was trimmed by 5 bases and J by 6 bases, leaving 11 bases between them. Germline V gives CDR1 SGHSA, CDR2 FRNQAP. The CDR3 sequence is 12 residues long. Incomplete CDR3 DNA: TGTGCAAGCAGCCCCGGCAGGGTTGAACAGTAC. Encoded protein: CASSPGRVEQY. The entire CDR3 protein is CASSPGRVEQYF. The variable domain in full, completed from reference TRBV16 and TRBJ2-7, reads NAGVIQTPRHKVTGKGQEATLWCEPISGHSAVFWYRQTIVQGLEFLTYFRNQAPIDDSGMPKERFSAQMPNQSHSTLKIQSTQPQDSAVYLCASSPGRVEQYFGPGTRLTVL.

For this clone: The genes and germline here are from mouse. The read stops 1 residue short of the end of the CDR3; the missing end is completed from the germline J gene. The chain couples TRBV29 to TRBJ2-1, with 8 bases fitting TRBD1. Germline V lookup: CDR1 MSHET, CDR2 SYDVDS. The trim removed 6 bases at V and 3 bases at J, leaving 1 base unmatched. There are 13 residues in the CDR3. The sequenced CDR3 bases are TGTGCTAGCAGGCAGGGGGCCTATGCTGAGCAGTTC. This sequence encodes CASRQGAYAEQF. In full, the CDR3 reads CASRQGAYAEQFF.

As for this clone: Gene names are mouse gene names. The CDR3 goes on 1 residue after the read ends, and that part is filled in from the germline J gene. This chain uses TRBV23 with TRBJ1-5. This CDR3 is built from 13 residues. Germline V CDR1 and CDR2: KGHTA, FQNQQP. CDR3 in amino acids: CSSSHGRNQAPLF. Partial CDR3 DNA: TGCTCCAGCAGTCATGGGCGCAACCAGGCTCCGCTT.

On this clone: All gene names here are mouse names. Coverage ceases 1 residue before the CDR3 finishes, and the germline J gene fills in the end. J is TRBJ2-3 and V is TRBV5, with 7 bases lining up with TRBD1. CDR3 size: 16 residues. Losses at the gene ends were 0 bases for V and 6 bases for J; bases not matched to a gene: 9. Germline loops: CDR1 LGHNA, CDR2 YNLKQL (reference sequence). Incomplete CDR3 DNA: TGTGCCAGCAGCCAAGAAAACAGGGGAAAGGTGGAAACGCTGTAT. Amino acid sequence: CASSQENRGKVETLY. The entire CDR3 protein is CASSQENRGKVETLYF.